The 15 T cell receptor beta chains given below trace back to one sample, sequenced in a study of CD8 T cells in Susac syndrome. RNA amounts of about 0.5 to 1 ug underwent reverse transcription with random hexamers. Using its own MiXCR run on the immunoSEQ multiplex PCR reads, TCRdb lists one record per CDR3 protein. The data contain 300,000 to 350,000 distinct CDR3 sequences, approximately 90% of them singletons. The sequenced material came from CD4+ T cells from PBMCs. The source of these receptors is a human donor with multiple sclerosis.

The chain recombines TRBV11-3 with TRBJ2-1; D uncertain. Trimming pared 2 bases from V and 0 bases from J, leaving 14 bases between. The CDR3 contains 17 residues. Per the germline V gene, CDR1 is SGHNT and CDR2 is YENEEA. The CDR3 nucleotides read TGTGCCAGCAGCTTAAGTCCGAGCTCGAGCTCCTACAATGAGCAGTTCTTC. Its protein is CASSLSPSSSSYNEQFF.

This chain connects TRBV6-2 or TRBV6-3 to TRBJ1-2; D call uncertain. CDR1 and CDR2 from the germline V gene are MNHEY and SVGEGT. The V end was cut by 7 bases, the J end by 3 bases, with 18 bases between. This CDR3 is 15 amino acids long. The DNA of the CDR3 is TGTGCCAGCACCCAAGCGGCTGCGTCGGACTATGGCTACACCTTC. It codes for CASTQAAASDYGYTF.

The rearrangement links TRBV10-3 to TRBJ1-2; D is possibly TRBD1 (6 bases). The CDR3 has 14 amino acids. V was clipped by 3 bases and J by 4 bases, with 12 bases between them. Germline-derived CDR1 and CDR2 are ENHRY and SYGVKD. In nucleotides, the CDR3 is TGTGCCATCAGTGACGGACAGCAGCCCTATGGCTACACCTTC. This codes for CAISDGQQPYGYTF.

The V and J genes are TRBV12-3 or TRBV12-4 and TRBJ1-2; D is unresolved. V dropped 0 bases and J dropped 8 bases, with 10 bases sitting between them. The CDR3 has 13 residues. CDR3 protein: CASSLAASRGYTF. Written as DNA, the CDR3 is TGTGCCAGCAGTTTAGCGGCTTCTCGGGGCTACACCTTC.

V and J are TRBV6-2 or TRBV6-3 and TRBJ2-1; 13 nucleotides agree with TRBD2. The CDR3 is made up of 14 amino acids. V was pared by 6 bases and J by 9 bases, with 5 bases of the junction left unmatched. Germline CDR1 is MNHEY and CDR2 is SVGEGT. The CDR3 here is CASRTSGRAFEQFF. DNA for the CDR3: TGTGCCAGCAGAACTAGCGGGAGGGCATTTGAGCAGTTCTTC.

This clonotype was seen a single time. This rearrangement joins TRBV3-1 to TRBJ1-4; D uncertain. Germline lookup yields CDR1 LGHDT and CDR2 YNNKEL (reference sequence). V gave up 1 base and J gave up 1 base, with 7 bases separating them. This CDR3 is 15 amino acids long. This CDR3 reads CASSQARLTNEKLFF. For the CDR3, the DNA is TGTGCCAGCAGCCAAGCCCGATTAACTAATGAAAAACTGTTTTTT.

The CDR3 sequence is CASTKRGGYYEQYF. As DNA, the CDR3 is TGTGCCAGCACCAAACGCGGGGGGTACTACGAGCAGTACTTC. The V call is TRBV7-8, the J call TRBJ2-7; TRBD2 agrees at 8 bases. This CDR3 spans 14 amino acids. The germline gives CDR1 SGHVS, CDR2 FQNEAQ. The trim removed 7 bases at V and 3 bases at J, leaving 8 bases unmatched.

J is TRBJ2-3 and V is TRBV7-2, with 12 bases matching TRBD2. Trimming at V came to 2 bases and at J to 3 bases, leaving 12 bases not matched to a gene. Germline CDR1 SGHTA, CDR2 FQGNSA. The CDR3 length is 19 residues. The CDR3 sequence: CASSLRSPSGRGRTDTQYF. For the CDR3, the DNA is TGTGCCAGCAGCTTAAGGAGCCCTAGCGGGAGGGGGCGGACAGATACGCAGTATTTT.

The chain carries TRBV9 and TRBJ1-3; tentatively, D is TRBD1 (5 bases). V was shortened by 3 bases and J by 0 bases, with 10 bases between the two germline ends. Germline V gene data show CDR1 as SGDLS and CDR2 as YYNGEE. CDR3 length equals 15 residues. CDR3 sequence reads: CASSEDSFSGNTIYF. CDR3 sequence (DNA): TGTGCCAGCAGCGAAGACAGCTTCTCTGGAAACACCATATATTTT.

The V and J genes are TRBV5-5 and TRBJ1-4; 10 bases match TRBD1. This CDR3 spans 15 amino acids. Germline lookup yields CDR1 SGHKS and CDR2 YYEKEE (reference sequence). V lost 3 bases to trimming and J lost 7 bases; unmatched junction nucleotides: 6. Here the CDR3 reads CASSSRTGGSEKLFF. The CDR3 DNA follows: TGTGCCAGCAGCTCGCGGACAGGGGGTTCTGAAAAACTGTTTTTT.

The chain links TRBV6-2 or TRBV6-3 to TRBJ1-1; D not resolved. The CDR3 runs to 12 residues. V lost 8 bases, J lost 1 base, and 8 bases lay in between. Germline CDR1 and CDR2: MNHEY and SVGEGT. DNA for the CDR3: TGTGCCAGCGGCTGGGGGAACACTGAAGCTTTCTTT. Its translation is CASGWGNTEAFF.

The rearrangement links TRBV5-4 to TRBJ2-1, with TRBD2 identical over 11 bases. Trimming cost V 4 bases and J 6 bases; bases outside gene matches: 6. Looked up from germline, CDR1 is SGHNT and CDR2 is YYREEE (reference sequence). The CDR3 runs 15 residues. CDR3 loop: CASSKGLAEPNEQFF. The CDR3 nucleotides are TGTGCCAGCAGCAAGGGACTAGCGGAGCCCAATGAGCAGTTCTTC.

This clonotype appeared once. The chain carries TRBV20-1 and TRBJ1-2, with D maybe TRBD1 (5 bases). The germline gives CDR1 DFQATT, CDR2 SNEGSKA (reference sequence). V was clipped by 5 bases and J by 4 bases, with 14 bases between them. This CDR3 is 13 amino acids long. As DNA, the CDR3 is TGCAGTGCTGGGGATCAGGGAGGCTATGGCTACACCTTC. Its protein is CSAGDQGGYGYTF.

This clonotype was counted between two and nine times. CDR3 region: CASSRAGTGGYEQYF. CDR3 nucleotides: TGTGCCAGCTCACGGGCCGGGACAGGGGGCTACGAGCAGTACTTC. This chain uses TRBV18 with TRBJ2-7; 11 nucleotides match TRBD1. V shed 4 bases and J 3 bases; nucleotides not matched to a gene: 5. The CDR3 covers 15 residues. Germline values: CDR1 KGHSH, CDR2 LQKENI.

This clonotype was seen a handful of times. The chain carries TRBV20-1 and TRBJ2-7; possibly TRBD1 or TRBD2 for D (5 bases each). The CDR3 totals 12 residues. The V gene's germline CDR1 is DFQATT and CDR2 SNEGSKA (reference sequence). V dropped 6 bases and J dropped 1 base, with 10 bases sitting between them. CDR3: CSAGVGSYEQYF. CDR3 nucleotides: TGCAGTGCGGGGGTAGGGTCCTACGAGCAGTACTTC.